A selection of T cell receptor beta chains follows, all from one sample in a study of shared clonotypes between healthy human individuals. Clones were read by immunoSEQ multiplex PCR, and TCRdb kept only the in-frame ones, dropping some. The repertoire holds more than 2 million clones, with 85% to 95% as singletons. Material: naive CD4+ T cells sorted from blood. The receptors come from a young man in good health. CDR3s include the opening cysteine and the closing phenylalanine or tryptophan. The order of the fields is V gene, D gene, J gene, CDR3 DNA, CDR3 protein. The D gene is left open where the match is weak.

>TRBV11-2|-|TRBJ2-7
TGTGCCAGCAGCCTAGTGGAGGGGGGCTCCTACGAGCAGTACTTC
CASSLVEGGSYEQYF
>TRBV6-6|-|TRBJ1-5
TGTGCCAGCAGGGACGGTGATCAGCCCCAGCATTTT
CASRDGDQPQHF
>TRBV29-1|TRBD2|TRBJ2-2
TGCAGCGTTGCGGGGAGGGACTTAAAAGGGACCGGGGAGCTGTTTTTT
CSVAGRDLKGTGELFF
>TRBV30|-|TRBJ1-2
TGTGCCTGGAGGGGAGCGGGTGGGGTGCGGTACACCTTC
CAWRGAGGVRYTF
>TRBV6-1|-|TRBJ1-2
TGTGCCAGCAGCCCAGACGCAGGGAAGTATGGCTACACCTTC
CASSPDAGKYGYTF
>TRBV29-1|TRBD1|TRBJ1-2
TGCAGCGTTGCCCCCCAGGGGGCTCACTATGGCTACACCTTC
CSVAPQGAHYGYTF
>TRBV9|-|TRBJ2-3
TGTGCCAGCAGCGCCACAGATACGCAGTATTTT
CASSATDTQYF
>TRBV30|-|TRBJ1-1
TGTGCCTGGATCTGGGACACCACTGAAGCTTTCTTT
CAWIWDTTEAFF
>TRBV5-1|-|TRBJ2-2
TGCGCCAGCAGCCCCCAAGCGGGGAACACCGGGGAGCTGTTTTTT
CASSPQAGNTGELFF
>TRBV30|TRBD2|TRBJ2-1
TGTGCCTGGAGCGGGAGGGCCCACAATGAGCGGTTCTTC
CAWSGRAHNERFF
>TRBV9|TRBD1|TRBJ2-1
TGTGCCAGCAGCCTGTCCCAGGGACAGGGTATGTTCTTC
CASSLSQGQGMFF